The clone carrying this T cell receptor beta chain was seen at least ten times. The antigen remains undetermined. These data belong to a study of regulatory T cells in long-lasting Graves disease. Time point here: newly diagnosed GD, antithyroid drugs for less than 3 months. The TCR library was made from RNA that had been extracted from PBMCs in TRIzol. V gave up 5 bases and J gave up 7 bases, with 3 bases separating them. The CDR3 contains 10 residues. In germline, CDR1 is SEHNR, CDR2 FQNEAQ (reference sequence). Construction of the TCR beta libraries employed iRepertoire HTBI primers in conjunction with Arm-PCR of CDR3 regions. A single record per CDR3 protein comes from TCRdb applying MiXCR to the multiplex PCR reads. This table holds about 440,000 distinct CDR3 sequences, 15% found once. Findings and caveats of the study: The study found lower TCR diversity in persistent Graves' patients than in newly diagnosed ones.

Separately, the same data were catalogued under a study of T cells in Graves' hyperthyroidism and ophthalmopathy.

The chain has TRBV7-9 and TRBJ2-1; D remains ambiguous. The sample here was peripheral blood mononuclear cells (PBMCs), taken at new diagnosis, from a patient treated with antithyroid drugs. The TCR comes from a woman in her 30s with Graves disease. CDR3 DNA sequence: TGTGCCAGCAGCCCAAATGAGCAGTTCTTC. It yields the protein CASSPNEQFF.